The clone carrying this TCR beta chain has just a few counts. What it recognizes is unknown. The sample is drawn from a study of beta chain features in type 1 diabetes. Findings and limits, study-wide: Patients showed naive, central memory and Treg TCRB repertoires that appeared more similar than those of healthy donors. Researchers could not determine here whether HLA type influences TCRB rearrangement. Among type 1 diabetes patients, VDJ junctions had fewer insertions and more deletions.

Reverse transcribing all isolated RNA meant expressed TCRB transcripts were sequenced. Deep immunoSEQ sequencing covered naive, central memory and regulatory T cell samples. Measured with immunoSEQ multiplex PCR; TCRdb has only the in-frame clones, and not every one. The data contain around 500,000 clones, around 10% of them singletons. The CDR3 is 13 residues long. J gave up 8 bases and V 2 bases, and 4 bases lay outside the gene matches. From germline, CDR1 is MNHEY and CDR2 SVGAGI. This receptor was obtained from a woman between 18 and 29 years old in good health. The rearrangement links TRBV6-5 to TRBJ1-2, with 8 bases identical to TRBD1. The sequenced sample consisted of naive CD4+ T cells from blood. CDR3: CASSYVTGGGYTF. CDR3 in DNA: TGTGCCAGCAGTTACGTAACAGGGGGAGGCTACACCTTC.